This TCR beta chain was recorded in a study of blood T cell repertoires in COVID-19. Whole-study context: Acute-phase and convalescent COVID-19 samples originated in the United States, Italy and Spain. Nucleic acid was either cDNA or gDNA, and it came from T cells, B-cell-depleted T cells, or PBMCs.

In the authors' workflow: Estimation of nucleated cell counts was performed using reference gene primer amplification. Measured with immunoSEQ multiplex PCR; TCRdb has only the in-frame clones, and not every one. D and trimming come from the DNA, and the V and J calls and clone size come from that table. In the table there are some 120,000 clones, around 81% of which are singletons. V lost 5 bases and J lost 3, with 14 bases in between. Germline CDR1 LNHDA, CDR2 SQIVND (reference sequence). The CDR3 is made up of 14 amino acids. The chain uses TRBV19 and TRBJ2-7, with D perhaps matching TRBD1 (5 bases). The sequencing input was peripheral blood. This TCR was recovered from a man aged 55 to 70 with acute or convalescent COVID-19. CDR3 DNA: TGTGCCAGTAGTTCAAGGGGCGACCTCTACGAGCAGTACTTC. Its translation: CASSSRGDLYEQYF.